A single sample is the source of the 23 T cell receptor beta chains below, sequenced in a study of T cell responses to AZD1222 COVID-19 vaccine. Clones were read by immunoSEQ multiplex PCR, and TCRdb kept only the in-frame ones, dropping some. The sample lists 150,000 or so clones; 80% to 95% were seen once. This specimen was peripheral blood, taken on day 0 of AZD1222 vaccination. The receptors shown here come from an adult in good health.

The chain uses TRBV3-1 (or the pseudogene TRBV3-2) and TRBJ1-6, with D perhaps TRBD1 (5 bases). CDR3 length equals 15 residues. Looked up from germline, CDR1 is LGHDT and CDR2 is YNNKEL (reference sequence). V lost 6 bases, J lost 10 bases, and 19 bases lay in between. DNA for the CDR3: TGTGCCAGCAGACAAAGCCGGGACCAAGCCTCACCCCTCCACTTT. This translates into CASRQSRDQASPLHF.

The rearrangement uses TRBV28 and TRBJ1-6, with a possible D match to TRBD1 (5 bases). Deletions cut 5 bases from V and 5 bases from J, with 10 bases between. This CDR3 has 14 amino acids. The germline V gene encodes CDR1 MDHEN and CDR2 SYDVKM. CDR3 in amino acids: CASSRTRDNSPLHF. CDR3 sequence (DNA): TGTGCCAGCAGTCGGACAAGAGATAATTCACCCCTCCACTTT. Full variable domain (missing parts from reference TRBV28 and TRBJ1-6): DVKVTQSSRYLVKRTGEKVFLECVQDMDHENMFWYRQDPGLGLRLIYFSYDVKMKEKGDIPEGYSVSREKKERFSLILESASTNQTSMYLCASSRTRDNSPLHFGNGTRLTVT.

The chain employs TRBV6-5 and TRBJ2-5; 7 bases align to TRBD1. The CDR3 length is 15 residues. The germline V gene encodes CDR1 MNHEY and CDR2 SVGAGI. The V and J ends lost 6 bases and 5 bases, in that order; junction bases with no gene match: 12. The CDR3, as DNA: TGTGCCAGCAGCAGCACTAGGGGGCTTGGGGAGACCCAGTACTTC. This translates into CASSSTRGLGETQYF.

The rearrangement joins TRBV27 to TRBJ2-7; possibly TRBD1 for D (5 bases). Germline CDR1 MNHEY, CDR2 SMNVEV (reference sequence). The V end was cut by 5 bases, the J end by 3 bases, with 17 bases between. The CDR3 is 15 residues long. The CDR3 DNA reads TGTGCCAGCAGTCCAGGGAACGCTTATAGCTACGAGCAGTACTTC. Translated, it gives CASSPGNAYSYEQYF.

This chain connects TRBV6-1 to TRBJ1-4; D gene ambiguous. Germline lookup yields CDR1 MNHNS and CDR2 SASEGT. The V gene lost 0 bases and the J gene lost 0 bases, with 5 bases spanning the gap. This CDR3 has 15 amino acids. The CDR3 DNA reads as TGTGCCAGCAGTGAAGCTGGGGCAACTAATGAAAAACTGTTTTTT. It translates to CASSEAGATNEKLFF.

The chain uses TRBV3-1 (or the pseudogene TRBV3-2) and TRBJ1-2, with D hard to call. Trimming left V 1 base short and J 7 bases short, with 13 bases between. This CDR3 is built from 14 residues. The germline CDR1 and CDR2 sequences are LGHDT and YNNKEL (reference sequence). CDR3 region: CASSQGISRGGYTF. Here the CDR3 DNA reads TGTGCCAGCAGCCAAGGTATCTCTCGGGGTGGCTACACCTTC.

This chain joins TRBV4-1 and TRBJ1-1; no definite D call. CDR3 length: 14 amino acids. In germline, CDR1 is MGHRA, CDR2 YSYEKL. V shed 3 bases and J shed 4 bases, with 12 bases lying between them. The CDR3 DNA is TGCGCCAGCAGCCACCGGATGGGAGTCACTGAAGCTTTCTTT. This encodes CASSHRMGVTEAFF.

The chain employs TRBV20-1 and TRBJ2-1, with no clear D. This CDR3 spans 11 amino acids. The V gene lost 3 bases and the J gene lost 7 bases, with 7 bases spanning the gap. Germline CDR1 DFQATT, CDR2 SNEGSKA (reference sequence). CDR3 bases: TGCAGTGCTAGTCTCCGTAATGAGCAGTTCTTC. Encoded protein: CSASLRNEQFF.

This chain connects TRBV9 to TRBJ2-3, with D possibly TRBD1 on 5 matching bases. The CDR3 is made up of 13 amino acids. Germline V gene data show CDR1 as SGDLS and CDR2 as YYNGEE. Trimming removed 4 bases at V and 2 bases at J, with 8 bases between. Written as DNA, the CDR3 is TGTGCCAGCAGCAGACAGAACACAGATACGCAGTATTTT. Encoded protein: CASSRQNTDTQYF.

The chain recombines TRBV7-4 with TRBJ2-3, with D perhaps matching TRBD1 (6 bases). The CDR3 has 16 amino acids. The ends were cut back, 5 bases at V and 2 bases at J, with 17 bases in the middle. Per germline, CDR1 SGHVT and CDR2 SQSDAQ. CDR3 protein: CASSRAGVGVTDTQYF. The CDR3 bases are TGTGCCAGCAGCAGAGCAGGGGTCGGAGTCACAGATACGCAGTATTTT.

This chain joins TRBV6-1 and TRBJ1-6; D gene uncertain. V was trimmed by 3 bases and J by 2 bases, leaving 8 bases between them. Germline values: CDR1 MNHNS, CDR2 SASEGT. This CDR3 has 15 amino acids. The CDR3 DNA reads as TGTGCCAGCAGTGATGAGGCGGCCTATAATTCACCCCTCCACTTT. The encoded protein is CASSDEAAYNSPLHF.

The gene calls are TRBV6-6 and TRBJ2-5, with no clear D. The CDR3 is made up of 13 amino acids. In germline, CDR1 is MNHNY, CDR2 SVGAGI (reference sequence). Trimming pared 0 bases from V and 5 bases from J, leaving 7 bases between. Here the CDR3 reads CASSYSRYETQYF. The CDR3 region has the DNA TGTGCCAGCAGTTACTCGAGATATGAGACCCAGTACTTC.

The chain has TRBV2 and TRBJ1-6; TRBD1 agrees at 7 bases. Germline values: CDR1 SNHLY, CDR2 FYNNEI. J lost 0 bases, V lost 5 bases, and 13 bases had no gene match. The CDR3 runs 19 residues. The chain's CDR3 is CASSTDRAPVSSYNSPLHF. CDR3 in DNA: TGTGCCAGCAGTACAGACAGGGCACCAGTCAGCTCCTATAATTCACCCCTCCACTTT.

This chain uses TRBV2 with TRBJ2-1, with 12 bases lining up with TRBD2. The CDR3 has 15 amino acids. The V and J ends lost 6 bases and 5 bases, in that order; junction bases with no gene match: 5. The germline V gene encodes CDR1 SNHLY and CDR2 FYNNEI. The CDR3 reads CASRPLAGGNNEQFF. The CDR3 DNA is TGTGCCAGCAGGCCACTAGCGGGGGGAAACAATGAGCAGTTCTTC.

This clone was seen more than once but under ten times. The rearrangement uses TRBV7-2 and TRBJ1-1; D not certain. V dropped 5 bases and J dropped 1 base, with 8 bases sitting between them. The CDR3 spans 13 residues. Germline V CDR1 and CDR2: SGHTA, FQGNSA. As DNA, the CDR3 is TGTGCCAGCAGCCGTTCGCAGAACACTGAAGCTTTCTTT. Protein: CASSRSQNTEAFF.

This sequence joins TRBV9 and TRBJ1-1, with a weak D call TRBD1 (5 bases). The germline V and J ends were trimmed by 4 bases and 8 bases, with 18 bases remaining between them. Germline V CDR1 and CDR2: SGDLS, YYNGEE. This CDR3 region has 14 residues. CDR3 residues: CASSTLHGAPEAFF. The CDR3 DNA reads as TGTGCCAGCAGCACATTACACGGGGCCCCGGAAGCTTTCTTT.

This clone showed up just a few times. The chain recombines TRBV5-5 with TRBJ2-7, with 10 bases aligning to TRBD2. Germline CDR1 and CDR2: SGHKS and YYEKEE (reference sequence). V gave up 2 bases and J gave up 3 bases; unmatched junction bases: 5. This CDR3 contains 15 residues. The CDR3 sequence: CASSLIAGGHYEQYF. As DNA, the CDR3 is TGTGCCAGCAGCTTAATAGCGGGAGGACACTACGAGCAGTACTTC.

The chain uses TRBV6-5 and TRBJ1-3; D ambiguous. CDR1 is MNHEY, CDR2 SVGAGI, per germline. This CDR3 has 14 residues. V was pared by 6 bases and J by 6 bases, with 15 bases between. This CDR3 is CASSPWATKNTIYF. For the CDR3, the DNA is TGTGCCAGCAGCCCCTGGGCCACCAAAAACACCATATATTTT.

This chain uses TRBV7-2 with TRBJ2-3; 12 bases are a match to TRBD2. The CDR3 contains 15 residues. CDR1 and CDR2 (germline): SGHTA, FQGNSA. The junction had 6 bases not matched to a gene; V was cut back by 6 bases and J by 5 bases. The CDR3, as DNA: TGTGCCAGCAGGCCCGGACTAGCGGGGTTAGATACGCAGTATTTT. It encodes CASRPGLAGLDTQYF.

The V and J genes are TRBV20-1 and TRBJ1-1; D is unresolved. The V end was cut by 2 bases, the J end by 10 bases, with 2 bases between. This CDR3 has 8 amino acids. Germline V CDR1 and CDR2: DFQATT, SNEGSKA (reference sequence). The CDR3 reads CSARRAFF. Written as DNA, the CDR3 is TGCAGTGCTAGAAGAGCTTTCTTT.

The J gene is TRBJ1-1, the V gene TRBV28; D ambiguous. Trimming pared 3 bases from V and 1 base from J, leaving 9 bases between. Germline V gene data show CDR1 as MDHEN and CDR2 as SYDVKM. CDR3 length equals 14 residues. CDR3 coding DNA: TGTGCCAGCAGTTTTGTTGCAGGGAACACTGAAGCTTTCTTT. Translated: CASSFVAGNTEAFF.

The CDR3 protein is CASSLGGGLRTQHF. The CDR3 DNA reads as TGTGCCAGCAGCTTAGGGGGAGGCCTCAGGACCCAGCATTTT. The chain uses TRBV7-2 and TRBJ1-5; no firm D call. V lost 1 base, J lost 11 bases, and 15 bases lay in between. Germline V CDR1 and CDR2: SGHTA, FQGNSA. The CDR3 has 14 residues. The variable domain in full, completed from reference TRBV7-2 and TRBJ1-5, reads GAGVSQSPSNKVTEKGKDVELRCDPISGHTALYWYRQSLGQGLEFLIYFQGNSAPDKSGLPSDRFSAERTGGSVSTLTIQRTQQEDSAVYLCASSLGGGLRTQHFGDGTRLSIL.

The V gene is TRBV11-2, the J gene TRBJ2-3; 8 positions match TRBD2. Germline V CDR1 and CDR2: SGHAT, FQNNGV. The length of the CDR3 is 17 residues. V trimming: 5 bases; J trimming: 2 bases; junction bases outside the gene matches: 12. CDR3 protein: CASSARGGYPITDTQYF. Here the CDR3 DNA reads TGTGCCAGCAGCGCCCGGGGGGGGTACCCTATCACAGATACGCAGTATTTT.